This is a list of T cell receptor beta chains from one sample in a study of blood T cells in healthy people across ages. TCRdb called the 5' RACE reads again in MiXCR, with one record for every CDR3 protein. Among hundreds of thousands of distinct CDR3 sequences listed, 36% were seen once. Sequenced material: blood. The receptors shown here come from a man younger than 35 in good health. The CDR3 runs from the conserved cysteine through the conserved F or W. A D gene is named only where the DNA matches it firmly. For some rows the clone size is stated as once, few or many, or as a class when expanded; others skip it.

D gene	V gene	clone size	J gene	CDR3 DNA	CDR3 protein
TRBD1	TRBV28	.	TRBJ1-2	TGTGCCAGCAGTTTACCCGCGACAGGGGGTGGCTACACCTTC	CASSLPATGGGYTF
TRBD2	TRBV20-1	many	TRBJ2-1	TGCAGCATAGCGGGGGGCTCCTACAATGAGCAGTTCTTC	CSIAGGSYNEQFF
.	TRBV28	.	TRBJ1-5	TGTGCCAGCGTCCGAGACAACAATCAGCCCCAGCATTTT	CASVRDNNQPQHF
.	TRBV7-9	many	TRBJ2-7	TGTGCCAGCAGCCTAGGACCGGGACACCCGTTGAGCGAGCAGTACTTC	CASSLGPGHPLSEQYF
TRBD1	TRBV5-1	.	TRBJ1-2	TGCGCCAGCAGCTTGTTCCCAGGGGGCGGGTACGATGTGGCTGGCTACACCTTC	CASSLFPGGGYDVAGYTF
TRBD2	TRBV27	.	TRBJ2-2	TGTGCCAGCAGTCCGGGGACTAGCGGGGGTTCGAACACCGGGGAGCTGTTTTTT	CASSPGTSGGSNTGELFF
TRBD1	TRBV25-1	once	TRBJ1-2	TGTGTCAGCAGTGGGGACAGGGTGGGCTACACCTTC	CVSSGDRVGYTF
.	TRBV9	few	TRBJ2-3	TGTGCCAGCAGCGAGGGGGTAAATACGCAGTATTTT	CASSEGVNTQYF
.	TRBV7-2	many	TRBJ2-7	TGTGCCAGCAGCTTATATGAGAACTACGAGCAGTACTTC	CASSLYENYEQYF
TRBD2	TRBV5-1	many	TRBJ2-4	TGCGCCAGCAGCTTGGAGCGGACTAGCGTCGAGGGCATTCAGTACTTC	CASSLERTSVEGIQYF
.	TRBV7-9	few	TRBJ2-5	TGTGCCAGCAGCCCAGGCATAGGGAGCGAGACCCAGTACTTC	CASSPGIGSETQYF
TRBD2	TRBV3-1	once	TRBJ2-1	TGTGCCAGCAGCCAAGAACTAGCGGGAGAGGAGTTCTTC	CASSQELAGEEFF
TRBD1	TRBV20-1	few	TRBJ1-2	TGCAGTGCCGACAGGGGAACTCACTATGGCTACACCTTC	CSADRGTHYGYTF
.	TRBV10-3	.	TRBJ2-7	TGTGCCATCAGGAGTGGAGTACTTAGCGAGCAGTACTTC	CAIRSGVLSEQYF
.	TRBV20-1	few	TRBJ1-1	TGCAGTGCTAGCCCCCAGGACACTGAAGCTTTCTTT	CSASPQDTEAFF
TRBD1	TRBV6-5	.	TRBJ2-7	TGTGCCAGCGGGACAGGCCGTGGGAGCTCCTACAATGAGCAGTACTTC	CASGTGRGSSYNEQYF
.	TRBV12-3/TRBV12-4	.	TRBJ1-5	TGTGCCAGCAGCCCACCGGGACGGGGCAATCAGCCCCAGCATTTT	CASSPPGRGNQPQHF
TRBD1	TRBV6-6	few	TRBJ1-5	TGTGCCAGCAGTTTTGCCGACAGGGGAAACCAGCCCCAGCATTTT	CASSFADRGNQPQHF
.	TRBV24-1	.	TRBJ2-3	TGTGCCACCAGTGATTCAACAGGATACGGCACAGATACGCAGTATTTT	CATSDSTGYGTDTQYF
TRBD2	TRBV5-1	many	TRBJ2-5	TGCGCCAGCTATTCTAGCGGGGGGCCAAAGACCCAGTACTTC	CASYSSGGPKTQYF
TRBD1	TRBV12-3/TRBV12-4	.	TRBJ1-5	TGTGCCAGCAGTTTAGACAGGGGGCTATGGCAGCCCCAGCATTTT	CASSLDRGLWQPQHF
.	TRBV4-1	many	TRBJ2-1	TGCGCCAGCAGCCTGGGCACTAGTCGCTACTACAATGAGCAGTTCTTC	CASSLGTSRYYNEQFF
TRBD2	TRBV27	.	TRBJ2-3	TGTGCCAGCAGTTACCCCCCCTCAGTTAGCGGGGGGCCGATGACAGATACGCAGTATTTT	CASSYPPSVSGGPMTDTQYF
TRBD2	TRBV14	few	TRBJ2-5	TGTGCCAGCAGCCAAGACTGGCTCCGCCCTAGCGGGGCCCAAGAGACCCAGTACTTC	CASSQDWLRPSGAQETQYF
TRBD2	TRBV7-3	few	TRBJ2-7	TGTGCCAGCACCCGAAGCGGGGGGGCCAACTACGAGCAGTACTTC	CASTRSGGANYEQYF
.	TRBV7-9	.	TRBJ1-2	TGTGCCAGCAGCGTAGCGGCAGGGAATGGCTACACCTTC	CASSVAAGNGYTF
.	TRBV15	few	TRBJ1-5	TGTGCCACCAGCACGCATAGGGGCAATCAGCCCCAGCATTTT	CATSTHRGNQPQHF
TRBD1	TRBV4-1	.	TRBJ1-1	TGCGCCAGCAGCCCAAGTACCGGAGGGGGCGGTGAGAACACTGAAGCTTTCTTT	CASSPSTGGGGENTEAFF
.	TRBV19	.	TRBJ1-4	TGTGCCAGTAGTATCTGGCAGGGGAATGAAAAACTGTTTTTT	CASSIWQGNEKLFF
.	TRBV29-1	few	TRBJ2-3	TGCAGCACTCAGGGTACCACAGATACGCAGTATTTT	CSTQGTTDTQYF
TRBD2	TRBV6-5	.	TRBJ2-1	TGTGCCAGCAGTACAGGACTAGCGACGCAAGAGACCCAGTTCTTC	CASSTGLATQETQFF
.	TRBV12-3/TRBV12-4	.	TRBJ1-3	TGTGCCAGCAGTTTATCCGCCGGTGGGGACACCATATATTTT	CASSLSAGGDTIYF
TRBD2	TRBV20-1	few	TRBJ2-5	TGCAGAATTCTAGCGGGGGAGACCCAGTACTTC	CRILAGETQYF
TRBD2	TRBV29-1	many	TRBJ2-1	TGCAGCGCCCAGGAGCGGGGGGCAAGGATTGAGCAGTTCTTC	CSAQERGARIEQFF
TRBD2	TRBV12-3/TRBV12-4	.	TRBJ2-1	TGTGCCAGCGGGGGTGGGGGGGGAAACAATGAGCAGTTCTTC	CASGGGGGNNEQFF
TRBD1	TRBV14	.	TRBJ2-4	TGTGCCAGCAGCCACCTACAGGGGCGCAGTCAGTACTTC	CASSHLQGRSQYF
TRBD2	TRBV4-3	.	TRBJ2-3	TGCGCCAGCAGCCAAGAGGTTGCTAGCGGGGGCGCAGATACGCAGTATTTT	CASSQEVASGGADTQYF
.	TRBV5-1	.	TRBJ2-1	TGCGCCAGCAGCCCGGGACGGACCAGGGTCGCCTCGTTCTATGAGCAGTTCTTC	CASSPGRTRVASFYEQFF
.	TRBV4-2	few	TRBJ2-1	TGTGCCAGCAGCCAAGAAGGTGACAGTTACAATGAGCAGTTCTTC	CASSQEGDSYNEQFF
.	TRBV5-1	.	TRBJ2-5	TGCGCCAGCAGCACGGGACCGACGATCCAAGAGACCCAGTACTTC	CASSTGPTIQETQYF
TRBD1	TRBV7-2	medium-sized	TRBJ2-1	TGTGCCAGCAGCTTATCTCCGACAGGGGCGAACAATGAGCAGTTCTTC	CASSLSPTGANNEQFF
TRBD1	TRBV4-3	.	TRBJ1-1	TGCGCCAGCAGCCAAGGACAGGGAACGAACACTGAAGCTTTCTTT	CASSQGQGTNTEAFF
.	TRBV6-5	few	TRBJ1-3	TGTGCCAGCAGCCAGCAGAGCTCTGGAAACACCATATATTTT	CASSQQSSGNTIYF
.	TRBV20-1	few	TRBJ1-5	TGCAGTGCTAGTGGCGGGGTTAGCAATCAGCCCCAGCATTTT	CSASGGVSNQPQHF
.	TRBV7-6	.	TRBJ2-1	TGTGCCAGCAGCTTAATGGGACGCATCATTTACGATGAGCAGTTCTTC	CASSLMGRIIYDEQFF
.	TRBV27	.	TRBJ2-4	TGTGCCAGCAGTTTCCTCACTGAAGCCAAAAACATTCAGTACTTC	CASSFLTEAKNIQYF
.	TRBV20-1	.	TRBJ1-1	TGCAGTGAAAGTAAGGGGAGGGAAGCTTTCTTT	CSESKGREAFF
.	TRBV4-2	few	TRBJ1-1	TGTGCCAGCAGCCAAGGTACGCCCCTCGGAGGAGCTTTCTTT	CASSQGTPLGGAFF
.	TRBV24-1	.	TRBJ2-5	TGTGCCACCAGTGACCCTCGACAGGACGAAGAGACCCAGTACTTC	CATSDPRQDEETQYF